This paragraph covers one TCR beta chain sequence. The antigen is not known. Germline-derived CDR1 and CDR2 are SGHDN and FVKESK. The CDR3 is made up of 15 amino acids. Trimming left V 3 bases short and J 7 bases short, with 16 bases between. Expressed TCRB transcripts were sequenced because the entire RNA isolate underwent reverse transcription. Produced via immunoSEQ multiplex PCR; TCRdb's table is partial and in-frame only. In the table there are about 160,000 clones, roughly 60% of which are singletons. The sample is drawn from a study of beta chain features in type 1 diabetes. Broader study findings: A PCR bias possibly favoring shorter templates would apply equally to patients and controls. TCRB CDR3 length was moderately but significantly reduced in all four CD4+ subsets of Type 1 diabetes patients.

This chain connects TRBV14 to TRBJ2-1, with D perhaps given as TRBD1 or TRBD2 (5 bases each). Sequenced material: naive CD4+ T cells from blood. The clonotype originates from a young man with type 1 diabetes. The CDR3 reads CASSHAGASVNEQFF. DNA for the CDR3: TGTGCCAGCAGCCACGCCGGGGCGAGCGTAAATGAGCAGTTCTTC.